Given below is one T cell receptor beta chain in context. What it binds is not known. CD4+ cells underwent separation, giving CD45RA+ naive and CD45RA-negative memory subsets. The source of the sample is a study of shared clonotypes between healthy human individuals. Whole-study findings and limits: Generation probabilities were higher for clonotypes shared across all four sorted-subset donors than for unshared ones.

Replicate PCRs from sorted subsets contained around 200 ng DNA, which is 30,000 to 35,000 T cell genomes. Assay used: immunoSEQ multiplex PCR; TCRdb lists only in-frame clones, some missing. The sample carries approximately 2,300,000 clones, roughly 92% recorded once. V was shortened by 3 bases and J by 2 bases, with 19 bases between the two germline ends. Looked up from germline, CDR1 is KGHSH and CDR2 is LQKENI. CDR3 length: 17 residues. The sample was naive CD4+ T cells from PBMCs. Subset defined: CD45RA+ positively selected. This receptor was obtained from a young man in good health. Some clones in this sample may be carry-over from other donors' samples. The chain joins TRBV18 to TRBJ1-2; D is unresolved. The CDR3 protein is CASSPYGGQNLNYGYTF. For the CDR3, the DNA is TGTGCCAGCTCACCCTACGGAGGGCAGAACTTAAACTATGGCTACACCTTC.